The rows below give T cell receptor beta chains drawn from one sample of a study of identical twins. TCRdb processed the 5' RACE reads anew with MiXCR; each CDR3 protein has one entry. The sample lists 420,000 or so distinct CDR3 sequences; around 18% were seen once. Sequencing was performed on naive T cells sorted from blood. Receptors originate from a man between 45 and 60 years old in good health. The CDR3 runs from the conserved cysteine through the conserved F or W. Fields, in order: J gene, D gene, clone size, V gene, CDR3 DNA, CDR3 protein. The D gene is left open where the match is weak. Size is stated for part of the rows, as once, few or many counts, or as a class when the clone is expanded.

J: TRBJ2-7
D: TRBD1
size: few
V: TRBV12-3/TRBV12-4
DNA: TGTGCCAGCCGGGGCATGCCTCCGGGACAGTCCTACGAGCAGTACTTC
CDR3: CASRGMPPGQSYEQYF

J: TRBJ1-3
D: -
size: -
V: TRBV15
DNA: TGTGCCACCAGTTGGGGATCGGGGGGCAGGATCGGAAACACCATATATTTT
CDR3: CATSWGSGGRIGNTIYF

J: TRBJ2-3
D: -
size: few
V: TRBV10-2
DNA: TGCGCCAGCAGTTCGTCTCGGCCTGCGGCAGATACGCAGTATTTT
CDR3: CASSSSRPAADTQYF

J: TRBJ2-7
D: -
size: many
V: TRBV12-3/TRBV12-4
DNA: TGTGCCAGCAGTCCAGGGGCAGCCTCCTACGAGCAGTACTTC
CDR3: CASSPGAASYEQYF

J: TRBJ2-2
D: -
size: once
V: TRBV9
DNA: TGTGCCAGCAGCGCGGGACGCAACATTAACACCGCGGAGCTGTTTTTT
CDR3: CASSAGRNINTAELFF

J: TRBJ2-3
D: TRBD2
size: many
V: TRBV20-1
DNA: TGCAGTGCTAGTCTAGCTAGCGGGAGATTGGGCACAGATACGCAGTATTTT
CDR3: CSASLASGRLGTDTQYF

J: TRBJ2-5
D: -
size: many
V: TRBV2
DNA: TGTGCCAGCAGTGTCGTAAGTCAAGAGACCCAGTACTTC
CDR3: CASSVVSQETQYF

J: TRBJ2-7
D: -
size: many
V: TRBV4-3
DNA: TGCGCCAGCAGCCAAGAATCGGGTAACGAGCAGTACTTC
CDR3: CASSQESGNEQYF

J: TRBJ2-7
D: -
size: -
V: TRBV7-3
DNA: TGTGCCAGCAGCTTAATCAGTTCAGGCGAGCAGTACTTC
CDR3: CASSLISSGEQYF

J: TRBJ2-2
D: -
size: few
V: TRBV12-3/TRBV12-4
DNA: TGTGCCAGCAGTTTGTCCTCCGGGGGCAACACCGGGGAGCTGTTTTTT
CDR3: CASSLSSGGNTGELFF

J: TRBJ2-1
D: -
size: many
V: TRBV5-5
DNA: TGTGCCAGCAGCTTGCTTCCAGGACTAAATTACAATGAGCAGTTCTTC
CDR3: CASSLLPGLNYNEQFF

J: TRBJ2-3
D: -
size: many
V: TRBV5-1
DNA: TGCGCCAGCAGCTCTAACAGAGATACGCAGTATTTT
CDR3: CASSSNRDTQYF

J: TRBJ1-1
D: TRBD1
size: -
V: TRBV5-1
DNA: TGCGCCAGCAGCTGGGACAGACACATGAACACTGAAGCTTTCTTT
CDR3: CASSWDRHMNTEAFF

J: TRBJ2-7
D: -
size: few
V: TRBV7-2
DNA: TGTGCCAGCAGCCGACAAGTGGGGGAAACCTACGAGCAGTACTTC
CDR3: CASSRQVGETYEQYF

J: TRBJ2-7
D: TRBD1
size: -
V: TRBV6-1
DNA: TGTGCCAGCAGAGCCGGGACAGGGACGATTCTCTACGAGCAGTACTTC
CDR3: CASRAGTGTILYEQYF

J: TRBJ2-1
D: -
size: many
V: TRBV7-2
DNA: TGTGCCAGCAGCGACCAGGGGGGTATCCACAATGAGCAGTTCTTC
CDR3: CASSDQGGIHNEQFF

J: TRBJ1-1
D: -
size: few
V: TRBV6-5
DNA: TGTGCCAGCAGTTACTCGAGGGACACAAGAATGGGGGACACTGAAGCTTTCTTT
CDR3: CASSYSRDTRMGDTEAFF

J: TRBJ1-2
D: -
size: -
V: TRBV20-1
DNA: TGCAGTGCTAGATTCTTGACAAAGGGCTACACCTTC
CDR3: CSARFLTKGYTF

J: TRBJ2-7
D: -
size: few
V: TRBV20-1
DNA: TGCAGTGCTAGACAACCAGGAATACCCTACGAGCAGTACTTC
CDR3: CSARQPGIPYEQYF

J: TRBJ2-3
D: TRBD1
size: many
V: TRBV4-3
DNA: TGCGCCAGCAGCCTAAGGACAGGGGGGAGATCTAGCACAGATACGCAGTATTTT
CDR3: CASSLRTGGRSSTDTQYF

J: TRBJ1-5
D: -
size: many
V: TRBV5-5
DNA: TGTGCCAGCAGCTTGCTTGTAGGGGATCGGGCCCAGCATTTT
CDR3: CASSLLVGDRAQHF

J: TRBJ1-5
D: -
size: few
V: TRBV12-3/TRBV12-4
DNA: TGTGCCAGCAGTCCAGGGTTTCAGCCCCAGCATTTT
CDR3: CASSPGFQPQHF

J: TRBJ2-7
D: -
size: -
V: TRBV12-3/TRBV12-4
DNA: TGTGCCAGCAGTTTGACGGGGTCCTCCTCCGAGCAGTACTTC
CDR3: CASSLTGSSSEQYF